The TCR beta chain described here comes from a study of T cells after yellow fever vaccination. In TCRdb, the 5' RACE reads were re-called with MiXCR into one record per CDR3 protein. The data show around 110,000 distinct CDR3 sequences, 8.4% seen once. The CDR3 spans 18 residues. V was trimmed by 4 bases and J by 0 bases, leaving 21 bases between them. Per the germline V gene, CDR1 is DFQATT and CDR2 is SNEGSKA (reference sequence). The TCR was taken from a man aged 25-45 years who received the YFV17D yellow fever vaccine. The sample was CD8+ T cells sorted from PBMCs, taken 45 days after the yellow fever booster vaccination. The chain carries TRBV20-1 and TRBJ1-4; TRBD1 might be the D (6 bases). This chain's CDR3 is CSATSIGSGQPTNEKLFF. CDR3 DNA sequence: TGCAGTGCTACCTCTATTGGTTCCGGACAGCCAACTAATGAAAAACTGTTTTTT.